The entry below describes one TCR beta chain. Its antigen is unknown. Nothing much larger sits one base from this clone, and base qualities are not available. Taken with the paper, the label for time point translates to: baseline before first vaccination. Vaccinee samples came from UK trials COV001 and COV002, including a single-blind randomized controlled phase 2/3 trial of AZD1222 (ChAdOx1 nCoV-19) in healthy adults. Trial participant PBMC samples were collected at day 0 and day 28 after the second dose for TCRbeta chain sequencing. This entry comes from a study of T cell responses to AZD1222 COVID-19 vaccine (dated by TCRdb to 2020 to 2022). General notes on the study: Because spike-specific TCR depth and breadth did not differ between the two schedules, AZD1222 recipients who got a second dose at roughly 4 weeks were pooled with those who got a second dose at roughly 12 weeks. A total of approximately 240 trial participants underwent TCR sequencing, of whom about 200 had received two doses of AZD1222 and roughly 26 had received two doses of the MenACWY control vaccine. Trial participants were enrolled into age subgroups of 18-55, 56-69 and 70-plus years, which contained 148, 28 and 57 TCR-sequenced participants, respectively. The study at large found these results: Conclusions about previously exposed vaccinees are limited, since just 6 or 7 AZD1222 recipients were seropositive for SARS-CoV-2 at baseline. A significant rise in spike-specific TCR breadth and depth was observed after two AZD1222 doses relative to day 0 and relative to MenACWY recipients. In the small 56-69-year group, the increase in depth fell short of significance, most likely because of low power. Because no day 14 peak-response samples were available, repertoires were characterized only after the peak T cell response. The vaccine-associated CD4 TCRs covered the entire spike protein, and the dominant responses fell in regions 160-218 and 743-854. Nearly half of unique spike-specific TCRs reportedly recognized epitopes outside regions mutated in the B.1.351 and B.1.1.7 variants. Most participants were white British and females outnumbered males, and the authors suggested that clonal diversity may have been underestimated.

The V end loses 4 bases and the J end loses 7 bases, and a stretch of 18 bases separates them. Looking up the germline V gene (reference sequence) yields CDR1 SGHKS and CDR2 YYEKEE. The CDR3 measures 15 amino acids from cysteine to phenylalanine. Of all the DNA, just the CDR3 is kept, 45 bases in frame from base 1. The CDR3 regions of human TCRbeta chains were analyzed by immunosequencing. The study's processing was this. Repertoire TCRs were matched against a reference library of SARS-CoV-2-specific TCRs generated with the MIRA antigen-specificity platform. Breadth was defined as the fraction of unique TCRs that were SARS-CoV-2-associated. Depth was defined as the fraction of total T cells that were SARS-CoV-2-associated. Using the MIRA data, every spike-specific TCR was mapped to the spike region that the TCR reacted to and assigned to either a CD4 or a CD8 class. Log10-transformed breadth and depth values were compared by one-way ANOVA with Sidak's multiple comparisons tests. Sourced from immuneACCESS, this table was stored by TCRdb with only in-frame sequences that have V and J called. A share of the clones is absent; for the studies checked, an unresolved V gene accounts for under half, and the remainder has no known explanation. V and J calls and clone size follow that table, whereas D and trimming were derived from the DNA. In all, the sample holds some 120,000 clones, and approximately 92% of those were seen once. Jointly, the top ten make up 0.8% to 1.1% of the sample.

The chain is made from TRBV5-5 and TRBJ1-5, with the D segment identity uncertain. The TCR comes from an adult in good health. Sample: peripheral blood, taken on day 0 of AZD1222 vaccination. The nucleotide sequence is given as TGTGCCAGCAGCCCCCCGTCCACATCGGGGCAGCCCCAGCATTTT. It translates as CASSPPSTSGQPQHF. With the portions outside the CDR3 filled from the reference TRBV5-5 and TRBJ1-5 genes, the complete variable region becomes DAGVTQSPTHLIKTRGQQVTLRCSPISGHKSVSWYQQVLGQGPQFIFQYYEKEERGRGNFPDRFSARQFPNYSSELNVNALLLGDSALYLCASSPPSTSGQPQHFGDGTRLSIL.